A single sample gave rise to the 14 T cell receptor beta chains below, sequenced in a study of T cell repertoires in cytomegalovirus infection. Antigens for these TCRs are unknown. TCRdb re-analysed the reads in MiXCR, keeping a single row per CDR3 protein. The data show approximately 730,000 distinct CDR3 sequences, around a third seen once. This specimen consisted of cultured PBMCs, obtained from culture after CMV antigen stimulation. The receptor source for this set is a human donor in good health (CMV status not recorded). Some clones in this sample may be carry-over from other donors' samples.

This chain links TRBV28 with TRBJ1-2; perhaps TRBD1 as D (5 bases). The CDR3 is 15 residues long. Trimming shortened V by 5 bases and J by 2 bases, and 15 bases separated the two germline ends. Germline CDR1 MDHEN, CDR2 SYDVKM. CDR3 sequence (DNA): TGTGCCAGCAGTCATCCCGACAGAACGAACTATGGCTACACCTTC. It codes for CASSHPDRTNYGYTF.

The chain joins TRBV7-2 to TRBJ2-1, with D unresolved. V was clipped by 1 base and J by 2 bases, with 9 bases between them. CDR3 length: 15 residues. CDR1 SGHTA and CDR2 FQGNSA come from the germline V gene. The CDR3 DNA follows: TGTGCCAGCAGCTTAGTTGGCTACACCTACAATGAGCAGTTCTTC. Its protein is CASSLVGYTYNEQFF.

This clonotype was counted between two and nine times. This chain connects TRBV15 to TRBJ1-2; D gene unclear. Looked up from germline, CDR1 is LNHNV and CDR2 is YYDKDF (reference sequence). The CDR3 contains 11 residues. V was pared by 0 bases and J by 7 bases, with 3 bases between. CDR3 sequence: CATSRDGGYTF. The DNA for the CDR3 is TGTGCCACCAGCAGAGATGGTGGCTACACCTTC.

The table lists this clonotype with a count of one. The chain recombines TRBV2 with TRBJ1-6; D ambiguous. Germline-derived CDR1 and CDR2 are SNHLY and FYNNEI. V was trimmed by 10 bases and J by 7 bases, leaving 14 bases between them. This CDR3 spans 13 amino acids. The DNA for the CDR3 is TGTGCCACCCCTGCGGGCCCAAATTCACCCCTCCACTTT. It translates to CATPAGPNSPLHF. The full variable domain, with the rest looked up from reference TRBV2 and TRBJ1-6, is EPEVTQTPSHQVTQMGQEVILRCVPISNHLYFYWYRQILGQKVEFLVSFYNNEISEKSEIFDDQFSVERPDGSNFTLKIRSTKLEDSAMYFCATPAGPNSPLHFGNGTRLTVT.

Notes on this clonotype: One end of the junction is discordant with germline, which a read error may explain. The rearrangement uses TRBV7-2 and TRBJ2-3, with 9 bases matching TRBD1. Germline V gene lookup returns CDR1 SGHTA and CDR2 FQGNSA. The CDR3 is made up of 16 amino acids. The CDR3 is CASSTRTGAGQDTQCF. The CDR3 coding sequence is TGTGCCAGCAGCACCCGGACAGGGGCGGGCCAGGATACGCAGTGTTTT.

The chain combines TRBV12-3 or TRBV12-4 with TRBJ1-5, with unresolved D. The CDR3 runs 13 residues. V was trimmed by 2 bases and J by 11 bases, leaving 13 bases between them. The CDR3 DNA follows: TGTGCCAGCAGTTTATTGGCAGTTAGGACCCAGCATTTT. Translated: CASSLLAVRTQHF.

V usage is TRBV15 and J usage is TRBJ2-5; D uncertain. Deletions cut 0 bases from V and 7 bases from J, with 9 bases between. This CDR3 spans 13 amino acids. CDR1 is LNHNV and CDR2 is YYDKDF in the germline V gene (reference sequence). Here the CDR3 DNA reads TGTGCCACCAGCAGAGATAGCCCCCGGACCCAGTACTTC. This sequence encodes CATSRDSPRTQYF.

The sample holds many counts of this clonotype. The gene calls are TRBV7-2 and TRBJ2-3; maybe TRBD1 (6 bases). V was clipped by 4 bases and J by 1 base, with 9 bases between them. This CDR3 is built from 14 residues. Germline V gene lookup returns CDR1 SGHTA and CDR2 FQGNSA. CDR3: CASSSSGGTDTQYF. CDR3 DNA sequence: TGTGCCAGCAGCTCCTCAGGGGGCACAGATACGCAGTATTTT.

The rearrangement links TRBV11-2 to TRBJ2-3; D may be TRBD1 (5 bases). There are 16 residues in the CDR3. Trimming left V 4 bases short and J 6 bases short, with 20 bases between. Germline lookup yields CDR1 SGHAT and CDR2 FQNNGV. CDR3 protein: CASSSLGLWGPDTQYF. CDR3 nucleotides: TGTGCCAGCAGCTCCCTGGGCCTCTGGGGCCCGGATACGCAGTATTTT.

The V and J genes are TRBV14 and TRBJ2-1; D is perhaps TRBD1 (5 bases). V gave up 4 bases and J gave up 7 bases, with 20 bases separating them. Germline V CDR1 and CDR2: SGHDN, FVKESK. This CDR3 spans 16 amino acids. CDR3 nucleotides: TGTGCCAGCAGCCCCCTGGACATAAGGTTAAGGAATGAGCAGTTCTTC. Translated: CASSPLDIRLRNEQFF.

The rearrangement links TRBV7-6 to TRBJ1-3, with a possible D match to TRBD1 (5 bases). Germline CDR1 SGHVS, CDR2 FNYEAQ. CDR3 length: 18 amino acids. Between the trimmed V and J ends, which lost 0 bases and 1 base, there was a span of 16 bases. CDR3 bases: TGTGCCAGCAGCTTAGCCTCAGGGTTCGTTCAGTCTGGAAACACCATATATTTT. Its translation is CASSLASGFVQSGNTIYF.

This clonotype was detected ten times or more. The chain uses TRBV7-2 and TRBJ2-5; D is possibly TRBD2 (6 bases). The germline V and J ends were trimmed by 2 bases and 5 bases, with 21 bases remaining between them. This CDR3 is 17 amino acids long. The germline gives CDR1 SGHTA, CDR2 FQGNSA. In DNA form, the CDR3 reads TGTGCCAGCAGCTTACTCTATGGGGGGATCACTGGGGAGACCCAGTACTTC. This gives the protein CASSLLYGGITGETQYF.

This sequence joins TRBV20-1 and TRBJ2-5; D is uncertain. Trimming cost V 5 bases and J 5 bases, with 15 bases left between them. Germline V CDR1 and CDR2: DFQATT, SNEGSKA (reference sequence). CDR3 length equals 13 residues. In nucleotides, the CDR3 is TGCAGTGCTCGTAACCCGCGAAGTGAGACCCAGTACTTC. Protein product: CSARNPRSETQYF.

The rearrangement uses TRBV3-1 and TRBJ2-3, with D maybe TRBD1 (5 bases). Trimming shortened V by 3 bases and J by 5 bases, and 6 bases separated the two germline ends. The length of the CDR3 is 12 residues. In germline, CDR1 is LGHDT, CDR2 YNNKEL (reference sequence). In DNA form, the CDR3 reads TGTGCCAGCAGCCAGCAGGGAGATACGCAGTATTTT. It translates to CASSQQGDTQYF.